Here is one T cell receptor (beta chain) with its context. Method: immunoSEQ multiplex PCR; TCRdb's copy keeps in-frame clones and lacks some. Of roughly 150,000 clones in the sample, 84% were seen once. V lost 0 bases to trimming and J lost 2 bases; unmatched junction nucleotides: 7. CDR1 and CDR2 from the germline V gene are KGHSH and LQKENI. This CDR3 has 17 amino acids. The entry originates in a study of blood T cell repertoires in COVID-19. The sample consisted of PBMCs or T cells enriched from blood (not recorded which). The chain uses TRBV18 and TRBJ2-4; 7 positions match TRBD2. The receptor was derived from a man in his forties or fifties in a cohort exposed to, infected with or recovered from COVID-19 (not recorded which). DNA for the CDR3: TGTGCCAGCTCACCACCTAGAAGCGGGGAATCCAAAAACATTCAGTACTTC. This sequence encodes CASSPPRSGESKNIQYF. Together with reference TRBV18 and TRBJ2-4, the CDR3 gives the full variable domain: NAGVMQNPRHLVRRRGQEARLRCSPMKGHSHVYWYRQLPEEGLKFMVYLQKENIIDESGMPKERFSAEFPKEGPSILRIQQVVRGDSAAYFCASSPPRSGESKNIQYFGAGTRLSVL.